This T cell receptor beta chain was identified during a study of T cell responses to AZD1222 COVID-19 vaccine. Profiling relied on immunoSEQ multiplex PCR, and the TCRdb table lists in-frame clones only, not all of them. The sample gives some 84,000 clones, 87% of which show up once; about 9.9% is in the top ten. Sequencing was performed on peripheral blood, taken 28 days after the second AZD1222 dose. The receptor comes from an adult who received the AZD1222 COVID-19 vaccine.

For the CDR3, the DNA is TGCGCCAGCAGCCAAGGGACTAGCGGGGTCCTTTACGAGCAGTACTTC. It encodes CASSQGTSGVLYEQYF. V and J are TRBV4-1 and TRBJ2-7, with TRBD2 matching over 12 bases. The CDR3 extends over 16 amino acids. V gave up 1 base and J gave up 4 bases; unmatched junction bases: 5. Germline V gene sequence: CDR1 MGHRA, CDR2 YSYEKL.